The subject of this entry is one TCR beta chain. Its antigen has not been determined. Base-call qualities are not available, and no considerably larger clone is one nucleotide away. All patients' tumors stained robustly positive for Merkel cell polyomavirus Large T antigen by immunohistochemistry. The study included roughly twelve Merkel cell carcinoma patients who had robust KLL-tetramer+ populations, above 0.04% of CD8+ T cells, in blood and/or cultured TIL. All patients were Caucasian, with a median age of about 60 years and a range of roughly 45 to 77 years. Lymph node tumors were analyzed for patients with unknown primaries presenting with nodal disease, or where primary tissue was insufficient. Libraries were constructed by the immunoSEQ multiplex PCR assay. Adaptive Biotechnologies (Seattle, WA) carried out genomic DNA extraction, TRB sequencing and normalization. For the original study's pipeline: Clonality was calculated as one minus the Shannon entropy of productive TRB sequences, normalized by log2 of unique productive sequences. KLL-specific clonotypes in tumors were found by matching TCRbeta CDR3 amino acid sequences to the sequences from the tetramer-sorted sample of each patient. As stored in TCRdb, this immuneACCESS dataset retains in-frame rearrangements with V and J assigned. A fraction of the clones does not appear; measured against another copy, unresolved V genes explain less than half of the discrepancy, and the remainder lacks a known reason. V and J calls and clone size are given by that table; D and trimming were obtained from the DNA. This sample has about 25,000 clones in its table, and around nine tenths of those were observed once. Clones ranked in the top ten supply less than 3% of the sample.

This entry comes from a study of tumor-infiltrating T cells and Merkel cell polyomavirus (dated by TCRdb to between 2016 and 2019). As for the study more broadly: CD8+ T cells specific for the Merkel cell polyomavirus KLL epitope were examined in Merkel cell carcinoma patients. TRB sequencing covered KLL-tetramer-sorted cells from blood or tumor-infiltrating lymphocytes in 14 to 15 samples, plus 12 matched whole-tumor samples. Most whole-tumor samples were obtained as 25-micron curls cut from formalin-fixed, paraffin-embedded tissue blocks. Patients presented at varying disease stages and were followed for a median of approximately 2.5 years, with a range of 1. Varied, non-standardized therapies, including chemotherapy, radiation and immunotherapies, were received by the patients. Across the study, one tumor sample was a frozen nodal tumor digest and one was a flash-frozen core biopsy of a metastasis. The paper as a whole reports these results and caveats: One limitation of the study is the small sample size (n = 12 patients). KLL-specific TRB repertoires were found to be diverse and largely private, with only one public clonotype, shared by two patients, identified among roughly 400 unique sequences. A greater number of unique KLL-specific clonotypes in tumors (about 5-108 vs 0-3) was associated with a significant advantage in MCC-specific survival (P = 0.0051). Significantly improved MCC-specific survival was associated with a higher intratumoral fraction of KLL-specific T cells (roughly 1.9-20% versus about 0-0.15%). The study examined just one viral epitope, so T cells targeting other Merkel cell polyomavirus epitopes were not captured.

This sequence was found in a man in his forties or fifties with Merkel cell carcinoma. The sample taken for sequencing was lymph node tissue.

The DNA reads TGTGCCAGCAGCTTGTACGGGACAGGGACCTACGAGCAGTACTTC. Its translation reads: CASSLYGTGTYEQYF. Recombination connected TRBV7-3 to TRBJ2-7, and TRBD1 matches 9 of the central bases. Trimmed from V: 3 bases; trimmed from J: 2 bases; junction bases lacking a gene match: 5. Spanning cysteine to phenylalanine, the CDR3 consists of 15 amino acids. CDR3 DNA only is kept here, 45 bases in frame from base 1. The germline V gene specifies SGHTA as CDR1 and FQGTGA as CDR2.